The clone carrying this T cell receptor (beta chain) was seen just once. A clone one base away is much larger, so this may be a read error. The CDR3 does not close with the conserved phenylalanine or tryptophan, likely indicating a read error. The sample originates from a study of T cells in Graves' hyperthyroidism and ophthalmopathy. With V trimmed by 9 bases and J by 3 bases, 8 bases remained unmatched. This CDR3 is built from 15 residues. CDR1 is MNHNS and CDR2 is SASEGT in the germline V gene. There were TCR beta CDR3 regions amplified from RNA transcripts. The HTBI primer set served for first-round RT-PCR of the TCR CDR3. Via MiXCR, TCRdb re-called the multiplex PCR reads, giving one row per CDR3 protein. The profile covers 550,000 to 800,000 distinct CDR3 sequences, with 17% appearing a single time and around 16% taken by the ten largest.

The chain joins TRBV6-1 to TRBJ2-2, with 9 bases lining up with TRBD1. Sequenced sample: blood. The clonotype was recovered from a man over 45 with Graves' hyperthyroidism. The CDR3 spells CASRVGQGYTGELFL. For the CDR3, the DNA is TGTGCCAGTCGGGTGGGACAGGGTTACACCGGGGAGCTGTTTCTT.